This T cell receptor beta chain appears in the sequencing data of a study of blood T cell repertoires in COVID-19. Study at large: The study drew acute and convalescent COVID-19 samples from the United States, Italy and Spain. PBMCs, B-cell-depleted T cells, or T cells provided the cDNA or gDNA that made up the material.

The table came from immunoSEQ multiplex PCR; TCRdb's copy has only in-frame clones and leaves some out. Seen here are some 220,000 clones, 80% to 90% observed once, and the top ten hold approximately 3.8%. Germline trimming cut 7 bases from V and 6 bases from J; bases unmatched to any gene: 11. The CDR3 spans 14 residues. Germline lookup yields CDR1 MNHEY and CDR2 SVGAGI. Residents of about two dozen US areas, aged about 18 to 89 years, made up the participants. Participants reported their clinical history, and cohort assignment relied on those reports. Material: PBMCs or T cells enriched from blood (not recorded which). The chain joins TRBV6-5 to TRBJ1-1, with 7 nucleotides matching TRBD1. This sequence was found in a woman aged 18 to 35 in a cohort exposed to, infected with or recovered from COVID-19 (not recorded which). CDR3 loop: CASKKGTASAEAFF. In nucleotides, the CDR3 is TGTGCCAGCAAAAAGGGGACAGCGTCCGCTGAAGCTTTCTTT.